This note documents a single T cell receptor (beta chain) sequence. The CDR3 spans 13 residues. V was shortened by 6 bases and J by 6 bases, with 14 bases between the two germline ends. Per the germline V gene, CDR1 is MNHEY and CDR2 is SMNVEV (reference sequence). This specimen comes from a study of CD8 T cells in Susac syndrome. With random hexamers, roughly 0.5 to 1 ug RNA was reverse transcribed. TCRdb re-derived calls from the immunoSEQ multiplex PCR reads in MiXCR, one entry per CDR3 protein. The sample contains 100,000 to 150,000 distinct CDR3 sequences, just under 95% of which appear only once.

The receptor comes from a human donor in good health. The sequencing sample was made of CD4+ T cells from PBMCs. The chain has TRBV27 and TRBJ2-5; D remains ambiguous. The DNA for the CDR3 is TGTGCCAGCAGGGGTGGAAGGGTCCAGACCCAGTACTTC. Protein product: CASRGGRVQTQYF.